This is a list of T cell receptor beta chains from one sample in a study of response to subunit inactivated influenza vaccine. TCRdb re-called the RT-PCR reads with MiXCR, one entry per CDR3 protein. The data hold about 520,000 distinct CDR3 sequences, with roughly 7.9% observed a single time. Sequencing was performed on PBMCs from blood, taken about 23 months after vaccination. The receptor source for this set is a man between 50 and 69 years old who received an inactivated influenza vaccine. The CDR3 runs from the conserved cysteine through the conserved F or W. The D gene is left open where the match is weak. For some rows the clone size is stated as once, few or many, or as a class when expanded; others skip it.

J gene: TRBJ2-7
clone size: many
V gene: TRBV28
D gene: -
CDR3 protein: CASSPRYEQYF
CDR3 DNA: TGTGCCAGCAGCCCCCGCTACGAGCAGTACTTC

J gene: TRBJ2-5
clone size: many
V gene: TRBV10-3
D gene: -
CDR3 protein: CAIRIQETQYF
CDR3 DNA: TGTGCCATCAGGATTCAAGAGACCCAGTACTTC

J gene: TRBJ2-3
clone size: many
V gene: TRBV12-3/TRBV12-4
D gene: -
CDR3 protein: CASSSLRGDTQYF
CDR3 DNA: TGTGCCAGCAGTTCCCTTCGGGGAGATACGCAGTATTTT

J gene: TRBJ1-4
clone size: -
V gene: TRBV18
D gene: -
CDR3 protein: CASSRGTTLATNEKLFF
CDR3 DNA: TGTGCCAGCTCACGGGGGACAACACTTGCAACTAATGAAAAACTGTTTTTT

J gene: TRBJ1-1
clone size: -
V gene: TRBV4-2
D gene: -
CDR3 protein: CASSQHHSSTHEAFF
CDR3 DNA: TGTGCCAGCAGCCAACATCACAGCTCGACCCATGAAGCTTTCTTT

J gene: TRBJ1-6
clone size: few
V gene: TRBV7-8
D gene: TRBD1
CDR3 protein: CASSNRDSNSPLHF
CDR3 DNA: TGTGCCAGCAGCAACCGGGACAGCAATTCACCCCTCCACTTT

J gene: TRBJ1-2
clone size: -
V gene: TRBV12-3/TRBV12-4
D gene: -
CDR3 protein: CASSSTNSEGGYGYTF
CDR3 DNA: TGTGCCAGCAGCAGTACAAACTCGGAGGGGGGCTATGGCTACACCTTC

J gene: TRBJ1-5
clone size: -
V gene: TRBV11-3
D gene: TRBD1
CDR3 protein: CASSLVRTGDLYQPQHF
CDR3 DNA: TGTGCCAGCAGCTTAGTTCGGACAGGCGACCTTTATCAGCCCCAGCATTTT

J gene: TRBJ1-1
clone size: -
V gene: TRBV20-1
D gene: -
CDR3 protein: CSASPTEAFF
CDR3 DNA: TGCAGTGCTAGTCCTACTGAAGCTTTCTTT

J gene: TRBJ1-2
clone size: few
V gene: TRBV4-1
D gene: -
CDR3 protein: CASSQDWSAGYGYTF
CDR3 DNA: TGCGCCAGCAGCCAAGATTGGAGCGCGGGCTATGGCTACACCTTC

J gene: TRBJ1-2
clone size: -
V gene: TRBV20-1
D gene: TRBD1
CDR3 protein: CRAGQGDYGYTF
CDR3 DNA: TGCAGAGCGGGACAGGGAGACTATGGCTACACCTTC

J gene: TRBJ2-1
clone size: -
V gene: TRBV4-3
D gene: -
CDR3 protein: CASSQGPRPNEQFF
CDR3 DNA: TGCGCCAGCAGCCAAGGCCCTAGACCCAATGAGCAGTTCTTC

J gene: TRBJ2-3
clone size: -
V gene: TRBV29-1
D gene: TRBD2
CDR3 protein: CSVSSGGVADTQYF
CDR3 DNA: TGCAGCGTTAGTAGCGGGGGGGTGGCAGATACGCAGTATTTT

J gene: TRBJ1-1
clone size: few
V gene: TRBV6-1
D gene: -
CDR3 protein: CASSRPGISTEAFF
CDR3 DNA: TGTGCCAGCAGTCGACCAGGGATTTCCACTGAAGCTTTCTTT

J gene: TRBJ2-5
clone size: -
V gene: TRBV24-1
D gene: -
CDR3 protein: CATGAAESQETQYF
CDR3 DNA: TGTGCCACCGGTGCAGCGGAAAGCCAAGAGACCCAGTACTTC

J gene: TRBJ1-4
clone size: many
V gene: TRBV12-3/TRBV12-4
D gene: -
CDR3 protein: CASSLAPGLGIEKLFF
CDR3 DNA: TGTGCCAGCAGTTTAGCGCCGGGACTCGGGATTGAAAAACTGTTTTTT

J gene: TRBJ2-5
clone size: many
V gene: TRBV5-1
D gene: -
CDR3 protein: CASSLQGWKETQYF
CDR3 DNA: TGCGCCAGCAGCCTACAGGGATGGAAAGAGACCCAGTACTTC

J gene: TRBJ1-1
clone size: many
V gene: TRBV6-2/TRBV6-3
D gene: -
CDR3 protein: CASSWVNANTEAFF
CDR3 DNA: TGTGCCAGCAGTTGGGTCAACGCGAACACTGAAGCTTTCTTT

J gene: TRBJ2-5
clone size: -
V gene: TRBV4-3
D gene: TRBD1
CDR3 protein: CASSQDKVYGQAGETQYF
CDR3 DNA: TGCGCCAGCAGCCAAGATAAGGTGTATGGACAGGCTGGAGAGACCCAGTACTTC

J gene: TRBJ2-2
clone size: -
V gene: TRBV4-2
D gene: -
CDR3 protein: CASSQGPNEGTGELFF
CDR3 DNA: TGTGCCAGCAGCCAAGGGCCTAATGAGGGCACCGGGGAGCTGTTTTTT

J gene: TRBJ2-1
clone size: -
V gene: TRBV7-2
D gene: TRBD2
CDR3 protein: CASSSERGYNLHEQFF
CDR3 DNA: TGTGCCAGCAGCTCCGAGCGGGGGTATAATCTCCATGAGCAGTTCTTC

J gene: TRBJ2-7
clone size: -
V gene: TRBV4-2
D gene: -
CDR3 protein: CASSQGAEGNYEQYF
CDR3 DNA: TGTGCCAGCAGCCAAGGAGCGGAGGGAAACTACGAGCAGTACTTC

J gene: TRBJ2-2
clone size: -
V gene: TRBV29-1
D gene: -
CDR3 protein: CSVLGQNTGELFF
CDR3 DNA: TGCAGCGTTCTAGGACAGAACACCGGGGAGCTGTTTTTT

J gene: TRBJ1-6
clone size: few
V gene: TRBV27
D gene: TRBD1
CDR3 protein: CASRAGGLPLHF
CDR3 DNA: TGTGCCAGCAGGGCAGGGGGCCTTCCCCTCCACTTT

J gene: TRBJ2-3
clone size: -
V gene: TRBV12-3/TRBV12-4
D gene: -
CDR3 protein: CASSPHRTSSTDTQYF
CDR3 DNA: TGTGCCAGCAGCCCACATAGGACATCTAGCACAGATACGCAGTATTTT

J gene: TRBJ2-7
clone size: -
V gene: TRBV6-5
D gene: -
CDR3 protein: CASSYGAGRYEQYF
CDR3 DNA: TGTGCCAGCAGTTACGGGGCAGGGCGGTACGAGCAGTACTTC

J gene: TRBJ1-2
clone size: few
V gene: TRBV28
D gene: -
CDR3 protein: CASRTPSGGSYGYTF
CDR3 DNA: TGTGCCAGCAGAACCCCAAGTGGGGGGAGCTATGGCTACACCTTC

J gene: TRBJ2-2
clone size: few
V gene: TRBV9
D gene: -
CDR3 protein: CASSVEQHTGELFF
CDR3 DNA: TGTGCCAGCAGCGTAGAACAACACACCGGGGAGCTGTTTTTT

J gene: TRBJ2-7
clone size: few
V gene: TRBV20-1
D gene: TRBD2
CDR3 protein: CSQRREGHYEQYF
CDR3 DNA: TGCAGCCAAAGGCGGGAGGGCCACTACGAGCAGTACTTC

J gene: TRBJ1-1
clone size: few
V gene: TRBV20-1
D gene: -
CDR3 protein: CSARKGHMNTEAFF
CDR3 DNA: TGCAGTGCTAGAAAGGGACATATGAACACTGAAGCTTTCTTT

J gene: TRBJ2-7
clone size: -
V gene: TRBV5-1
D gene: -
CDR3 protein: CASSPGYFGNEQYF
CDR3 DNA: TGCGCCAGCAGCCCGGGCTATTTTGGGAACGAGCAGTACTTC

J gene: TRBJ1-1
clone size: few
V gene: TRBV6-1
D gene: -
CDR3 protein: CASSEIALGDTEAFF
CDR3 DNA: TGTGCCAGCAGTGAAATCGCGCTTGGGGACACTGAAGCTTTCTTT

J gene: TRBJ2-3
clone size: -
V gene: TRBV7-6
D gene: TRBD1
CDR3 protein: CASSPGTGMPPDTQYF
CDR3 DNA: TGTGCCAGCAGCCCAGGGACAGGGATGCCTCCAGATACGCAGTATTTT

J gene: TRBJ1-1
clone size: few
V gene: TRBV12-3/TRBV12-4
D gene: -
CDR3 protein: CASSFIRHTEAFF
CDR3 DNA: TGTGCCAGCAGTTTTATCAGACACACTGAAGCTTTCTTT

J gene: TRBJ2-1
clone size: -
V gene: TRBV6-1
D gene: TRBD2
CDR3 protein: CASSENTRGAFYNEQFF
CDR3 DNA: TGTGCCAGCAGTGAAAATACGCGGGGGGCTTTCTACAATGAGCAGTTCTTC

J gene: TRBJ2-3
clone size: many
V gene: TRBV5-1
D gene: -
CDR3 protein: CASSLVVQSSTDTQYF
CDR3 DNA: TGCGCCAGCAGCTTGGTTGTACAGTCTAGCACAGATACGCAGTATTTT

J gene: TRBJ2-6
clone size: once
V gene: TRBV5-1
D gene: -
CDR3 protein: CASSFSGSSGANVLIF
CDR3 DNA: TGCGCCAGCAGCTTTTCCGGTAGCTCTGGGGCCAACGTCCTGATTTTC

J gene: TRBJ2-7
clone size: -
V gene: TRBV9
D gene: TRBD1
CDR3 protein: CASSPRTGGSNEQYF
CDR3 DNA: TGTGCCAGCAGCCCCCGGACAGGGGGGAGCAACGAGCAGTACTTC

J gene: TRBJ2-3
clone size: -
V gene: TRBV10-3
D gene: TRBD2
CDR3 protein: CASSGERGSDTQYF
CDR3 DNA: TGTGCCTCCTCCGGTGAGCGGGGGAGCGATACGCAGTATTTT

J gene: TRBJ2-7
clone size: -
V gene: TRBV12-3/TRBV12-4
D gene: TRBD2
CDR3 protein: CASRRGNSYEQYF
CDR3 DNA: TGTGCCAGCAGGCGGGGGAACTCCTACGAGCAGTACTTC

J gene: TRBJ1-1
clone size: many
V gene: TRBV5-1
D gene: -
CDR3 protein: CASSLGHTGLNTEAFF
CDR3 DNA: TGCGCCAGCAGCTTGGGCCACACAGGACTGAACACTGAAGCTTTCTTT

J gene: TRBJ1-5
clone size: -
V gene: TRBV5-1
D gene: -
CDR3 protein: CASSWVPGDNQPQHF
CDR3 DNA: TGCGCCAGCAGCTGGGTCCCGGGGGACAATCAGCCCCAGCATTTT

J gene: TRBJ2-3
clone size: many
V gene: TRBV12-3/TRBV12-4
D gene: TRBD2
CDR3 protein: CASSPLAGFTDTQYF
CDR3 DNA: TGTGCCAGCAGTCCGCTAGCGGGGTTCACAGATACGCAGTATTTT

J gene: TRBJ2-5
clone size: -
V gene: TRBV3-1
D gene: -
CDR3 protein: CASSQGGHRVVETQYF
CDR3 DNA: TGTGCCAGCAGCCAAGGTGGGCATAGAGTCGTAGAGACCCAGTACTTC

J gene: TRBJ2-7
clone size: many
V gene: TRBV7-9
D gene: -
CDR3 protein: CASSAHTQAYEQYF
CDR3 DNA: TGTGCCAGCAGCGCGCACACGCAAGCCTACGAGCAGTACTTC

J gene: TRBJ2-7
clone size: -
V gene: TRBV5-1
D gene: TRBD1
CDR3 protein: CASSFSLGGHEQYF
CDR3 DNA: TGCGCCAGCAGCTTCAGTTTAGGGGGCCACGAGCAGTACTTC

J gene: TRBJ1-2
clone size: -
V gene: TRBV5-1
D gene: -
CDR3 protein: CASSGQGDLHGYTF
CDR3 DNA: TGCGCCAGCAGCGGGCAGGGAGATCTACATGGCTACACCTTC

J gene: TRBJ2-7
clone size: few
V gene: TRBV20-1
D gene: -
CDR3 protein: CSASRGFEEQYF
CDR3 DNA: TGCAGTGCTAGTAGGGGTTTCGAGGAGCAGTACTTC

J gene: TRBJ2-7
clone size: few
V gene: TRBV20-1
D gene: -
CDR3 protein: CSALRIADLQYF
CDR3 DNA: TGCAGTGCCCTCAGAATAGCGGACCTTCAGTACTTC

J gene: TRBJ2-1
clone size: few
V gene: TRBV19
D gene: -
CDR3 protein: CASRNRTSILEQFF
CDR3 DNA: TGTGCCAGCCGTAACCGCACTAGTATTCTCGAGCAGTTCTTC

J gene: TRBJ2-1
clone size: few
V gene: TRBV3-1
D gene: -
CDR3 protein: CASSQDRASHSYNEQFF
CDR3 DNA: TGTGCCAGCAGCCAAGATCGGGCGAGCCACTCCTACAATGAGCAGTTCTTC

J gene: TRBJ2-7
clone size: few
V gene: TRBV5-1
D gene: -
CDR3 protein: CASSLDVQGAEQYF
CDR3 DNA: TGCGCCAGCAGCTTGGATGTACAGGGTGCCGAGCAGTACTTC

J gene: TRBJ1-1
clone size: many
V gene: TRBV18
D gene: -
CDR3 protein: CASSSPGPRVTEAFF
CDR3 DNA: TGTGCCAGCTCATCTCCGGGTCCTAGGGTCACTGAAGCTTTCTTT

J gene: TRBJ2-7
clone size: many
V gene: TRBV20-1
D gene: -
CDR3 protein: CSAMIRNSYEQYF
CDR3 DNA: TGCAGTGCTATGATTAGAAACTCCTACGAGCAGTACTTC

J gene: TRBJ1-6
clone size: many
V gene: TRBV7-9
D gene: TRBD1
CDR3 protein: CASNAGTENSPLHF
CDR3 DNA: TGTGCCAGCAATGCCGGGACAGAGAATTCACCCCTCCACTTT

J gene: TRBJ1-1
clone size: many
V gene: TRBV7-9
D gene: -
CDR3 protein: CASSVREDTEAFF
CDR3 DNA: TGTGCCAGCAGCGTCCGGGAGGACACTGAAGCTTTCTTT